The rows below give T cell receptor beta chains drawn from one sample of a study of CD8 T cells in ankylosing spondylitis. MiXCR was run by TCRdb on the 5' RACE reads, yielding one entry per CDR3 protein. The table lists about 230,000 distinct CDR3 sequences, 7% to 10% of them singletons, with approximately 5% in the top ten. Sequencing was carried out using blood, either unsorted or a sorted T cell fraction (not recorded which). The receptor set was obtained from a female donor with ankylosing spondylitis or in good health (not recorded which). The CDR3 runs from the conserved cysteine through the conserved F or W. A D gene is named only where the DNA matches it firmly. The size of a clone is reported for some rows only, either as once, few or many, or as a class for expanded clones.

clone_size	d_call	v_call	j_call	cdr3_nt	cdr3_aa
-	-	TRBV4-1	TRBJ1-6	TGCGCCAGCAGCCAGTACCTCTCCGGGACGGGGACGCGTTCACCCCTCCACTTT	CASSQYLSGTGTRSPLHF
many	TRBD2	TRBV7-8	TRBJ2-7	TGTGCCAGCAGCCTGCCGAGGATGGCTAGCGGGGAGCAGTACTTC	CASSLPRMASGEQYF
few	TRBD1	TRBV4-3	TRBJ1-1	TGCGCCAGCAGCCAGACAGGGGCGACCACTGAAGCTTTCTTT	CASSQTGATTEAFF
many	-	TRBV6-1	TRBJ2-3	TGTGCCAGCAGTGAGATCGGAGATACGCAGTATTTT	CASSEIGDTQYF
-	-	TRBV7-9	TRBJ2-2	TGTGCCAGCAGCTTAGATTGGAGACTCTCCACCGGGGAGCTGTTTTTT	CASSLDWRLSTGELFF
many	TRBD2	TRBV20-1	TRBJ2-7	TGCAGTGCTAGGCTAGCGGGGCCTTCCTACGAGCAGTACTTC	CSARLAGPSYEQYF
few	-	TRBV5-4	TRBJ2-5	TGTGCCAGCAGCTTGGTCTGGAGACAAGAGACCCAGTACTTC	CASSLVWRQETQYF
few	TRBD1	TRBV11-2	TRBJ1-1	TGTGCCAGCAGCGCGCGACAGGGGGGTTCGAGCACTGAAGCTTTCTTT	CASSARQGGSSTEAFF
many	TRBD1	TRBV24-1	TRBJ2-1	TGTGCCACCAGTGTGGGGACAGGGAGTAATGAGCAGTTCTTC	CATSVGTGSNEQFF
many	TRBD1	TRBV6-6	TRBJ2-7	TGTGCCAGCAGCCCCGCCCAGGGGGAAATGTACTTC	CASSPAQGEMYF
many	TRBD1	TRBV6-1	TRBJ1-1	TGTGCCAGCAGCCGACAGGGAGGAGCTGAAGCTTTCTTT	CASSRQGGAEAFF
many	TRBD2	TRBV18	TRBJ2-4	TGTGCCAGCTCTACACCCCTAGCGGGAATAGCCAAAAACATTCAGTACTTC	CASSTPLAGIAKNIQYF
many	-	TRBV6-1	TRBJ1-1	TGTGCCAGCACCCGGACCAGGAACACTGAAGCTTTCTTT	CASTRTRNTEAFF
many	-	TRBV15	TRBJ1-5	TGTGCCACCAGCAGACCCTACCAGCCCCAGCATTTT	CATSRPYQPQHF
many	TRBD2	TRBV6-2/TRBV6-3	TRBJ2-1	TGTGCCAGCAGTTCCGCCCGACTAGCGGGTCCGGACAATGAGCAGTTCTTC	CASSSARLAGPDNEQFF
many	-	TRBV5-1	TRBJ1-2	TGCGCCAGCAGCCTGGACGGGACCTATGGCTACACCTTC	CASSLDGTYGYTF
many	-	TRBV7-2	TRBJ1-5	TGTGCCAGCAGCCGGGACATTAATCAGCCCCAGCATTTT	CASSRDINQPQHF
many	-	TRBV12-3/TRBV12-4	TRBJ2-6	TGTGCCAGCAGGGCCCGGGTGTCTGGGGCCAACGTCCTGACTTTC	CASRARVSGANVLTF
many	-	TRBV4-2	TRBJ1-2	TGTGCCAGCAGCGATTGGGGGATGGGAGGCTACACCTTC	CASSDWGMGGYTF
many	-	TRBV6-5	TRBJ1-5	TGTGCCAGCGGGTATAGCAATCAGCCCCAGCATTTT	CASGYSNQPQHF
many	-	TRBV21-1	TRBJ2-1	TGTGCCAGCATCCTTAAGTGGGATAGCGGTCGTCACTTTCACAATGAGCAGTTCTTC	CASILKWDSGRHFHNEQFF
many	TRBD2	TRBV28	TRBJ2-5	TGTGCCAGCAGTTTTCCTAGCGGGAGCACGGAGACCCAGTACTTC	CASSFPSGSTETQYF
many	-	TRBV9	TRBJ1-2	TGTGCCAGCACACGGGGCGAGAACTATGGCTACACCTTC	CASTRGENYGYTF
many	TRBD2	TRBV9	TRBJ2-1	TGTGCCAGCAGCGTAGGCTCTAGCGGGAGTAATGAGCAGTTCTTC	CASSVGSSGSNEQFF
many	TRBD2	TRBV6-5	TRBJ2-3	TGTGCCAGCACCGGGAGGAGAGATACGCAGTATTTT	CASTGRRDTQYF
many	-	TRBV7-2	TRBJ2-2	TGTGCCAGCAGCTTAGCGCTCGGTCAAGGCACCGGGGAGCTGTTTTTT	CASSLALGQGTGELFF
few	TRBD2	TRBV24-1	TRBJ2-1	TGTGCCACCAGTGCGTCTAGCGGGAGAGGAGAGCAGTTCTTC	CATSASSGRGEQFF
many	TRBD1	TRBV27	TRBJ2-6	TGTGCCAGCAGTGCACGTACAGGGGATCGGTCTCTTGGGGCCAACGTCCTGACTTTC	CASSARTGDRSLGANVLTF
many	TRBD2	TRBV20-1	TRBJ2-1	TGCAGTGCTAAGGGCCTAGCGGGAGAAGAGTTCTTC	CSAKGLAGEEFF
many	TRBD2	TRBV5-1	TRBJ2-3	TGCGCCAGCAGCTTGGATTACGCGGGAGGTGGCACAGATACGCAGTATTTT	CASSLDYAGGGTDTQYF
few	-	TRBV20-1	TRBJ2-3	TGCAGTGCTAGAGGGTTTAGCCCAGGGGAGGATACGCAGTATTTT	CSARGFSPGEDTQYF
many	-	TRBV19	TRBJ2-7	TGTGCCAGTAGTGCCGGACAGAGCTACGAGCAGTACTTC	CASSAGQSYEQYF
-	-	TRBV5-1	TRBJ2-1	TGCGCCAGCAGCTTGGCGTCCAGATACAATGAGCAGTTCTTC	CASSLASRYNEQFF
-	TRBD1	TRBV5-5	TRBJ1-1	TGTGCCAGCAGCCTCCGGGACAGGGGCTCCGAAGCTTTCTTT	CASSLRDRGSEAFF
many	TRBD2	TRBV11-2	TRBJ2-3	TGTGCCAGCAGCACCTGGACTAGCGGGAGTACAGATACGCAGTATTTT	CASSTWTSGSTDTQYF
many	-	TRBV19	TRBJ2-1	TGTGCCAGTAGTATTGAGGGATTCCACAATGAGCAGTTCTTC	CASSIEGFHNEQFF
many	-	TRBV12-3/TRBV12-4	TRBJ2-2	TGTGCCAGCAGTTTTGAACTAGCAGACACCGGGGAGCTGTTTTTT	CASSFELADTGELFF
-	-	TRBV9	TRBJ2-3	TGTGCCAGCAGCCGATCGGGGACTGGCACAGATACGCAGTATTTT	CASSRSGTGTDTQYF
many	TRBD2	TRBV18	TRBJ2-1	TGTGCCAGCTCACCCCTCGCCCTAGCGGAAAGCTCCTACAATGAGCAGTTCTTC	CASSPLALAESSYNEQFF
many	-	TRBV7-2	TRBJ2-5	TGTGCCAGCAGCCAAGGCGGTTTCGAGACCCAGTACTTC	CASSQGGFETQYF
-	TRBD1	TRBV4-1	TRBJ2-2	TGCGCCAGCAGCCGCCGACAGGGGACTCCGGACGGGGAGCTGTTTTTT	CASSRRQGTPDGELFF
many	TRBD1	TRBV15	TRBJ2-7	TGTGCCACCAGCCACGGACAGGGTAAAGGTCGGCAGTACTTC	CATSHGQGKGRQYF
many	-	TRBV10-3	TRBJ1-1	TGTGCCATCAGTGCGGGACCCATGAACACTGAAGCTTTCTTT	CAISAGPMNTEAFF
many	-	TRBV3-1	TRBJ2-6	TGTGCCAGCAGCCAGACTGGGGCCAACGTCCTGACTTTC	CASSQTGANVLTF
many	-	TRBV7-9	TRBJ2-7	TGTGCCAGCAGCTTAGCGCGGGCCTCCTACGAGCAGTACTTC	CASSLARASYEQYF
many	-	TRBV28	TRBJ1-6	TGTGCCAGCAGCCCAGGTGGGGCAGGGGAAGGTTCACCCCTCCACTTT	CASSPGGAGEGSPLHF
many	TRBD2	TRBV2	TRBJ2-1	TGTGCCAGCAGTGGGTCTAGCGGGAACTCCTACAATGAGCAGTTCTTC	CASSGSSGNSYNEQFF
few	-	TRBV12-3/TRBV12-4	TRBJ1-2	TGTGCCAGCAGTGGCGGGGGTGAGGGCGGGTATGGCTACACCTTC	CASSGGGEGGYGYTF
-	-	TRBV7-2	TRBJ2-2	TGTGCCAGCAGCTCCCTTTGGGGGAAGACCGGGGAGCTGTTTTTT	CASSSLWGKTGELFF
many	-	TRBV20-1	TRBJ2-3	TGCAGTGCTAGAGTTCTGCGAGGGAGCACAGATACGCAGTATTTT	CSARVLRGSTDTQYF
many	TRBD2	TRBV5-6	TRBJ2-2	TGTGCCAGCAGCTTGTTTCCCCCTAGCGGGAGCTTAACGGACACCGGGGAGCTGTTTTTT	CASSLFPPSGSLTDTGELFF
many	-	TRBV6-2/TRBV6-3	TRBJ2-5	TGTGCCACCAAGGCCCTAGGAGAGACCCAGTACTTC	CATKALGETQYF